These 9 T cell receptor beta chains originate from one sample sequenced in a study of blood T cell repertoires in COVID-19 (dated by TCRdb to the early 2020s). Library preparation used the immunoSEQ multiplex PCR assay. TCRdb retrieved this table from immuneACCESS and kept in-frame rearrangements only. Not all clones are present; in checked studies, unresolved V genes account for under half, and no reason is known for the remainder. Recorded for this sample are around 120,000 clones; about 78% of them occurred a single time. About 2.1% of the sample goes to the ten largest clones. Sequencing was performed on peripheral blood. The receptors were gathered from a man in his sixties or seventies with acute or convalescent COVID-19.

This clone came up once. This rearrangement joins TRBV5-1 to TRBJ2-1; the D gene is possibly TRBD2 (5 bases). The CDR3 covers 16 residues. Trimming took off 4 bases at V and 0 bases at J, with 14 bases between the two ends. Germline V CDR1 and CDR2: SGHRS, YFSETQ. In DNA, the CDR3 is TGCGCCAGCAGCCCCGGTGAGGGTAGCTCCTACAATGAGCAGTTCTTC. Amino acid sequence: CASSPGEGSSYNEQFF. The full variable domain, in which reference TRBV5-1 and TRBJ2-1 provide the parts outside the CDR3, is KAGVTQTPRYLIKTRGQQVTLSCSPISGHRSVSWYQQTPGQGLQFLFEYFSETQRNKGNFPGRFSGRQFSNSRSEMNVSTLELGDSALYLCASSPGEGSSYNEQFFGPGTRLTVL.

This chain joins TRBV6-2 or TRBV6-3 and TRBJ2-7, with D possibly TRBD2 on 5 matching bases. Germline CDR1 MNHEY, CDR2 SVGEGT. Deletions cut 6 bases from V and 2 bases from J, with 14 bases between. The CDR3 is 14 residues long. CDR3 sequence: CASSPRRDPYEQYF. CDR3 nucleotides: TGTGCCAGCAGCCCCCGACGGGATCCCTACGAGCAGTACTTC.

This clone was seen once. The chain combines TRBV12-3 or TRBV12-4 with TRBJ1-1; a weak D match, TRBD1 (6 bases). V was trimmed by 2 bases and J by 7 bases, leaving 11 bases between them. The CDR3 contains 13 residues. The chain's CDR3 is CASSLRQALEAFF. The CDR3 bases are TGTGCCAGCAGTTTAAGACAGGCTCTTGAAGCTTTCTTT.

The J gene is TRBJ2-7, the V gene TRBV3-1 (or the pseudogene TRBV3-2), with TRBD1 matching over 7 bases. Per germline, CDR1 LGHDT and CDR2 YNNKEL (reference sequence). CDR3 length: 14 amino acids. Unmatched junction bases numbered 4, after V lost 0 bases and J lost 5 bases. CDR3 nucleotide sequence: TGTGCCAGCAGCCAAGAACTGACAGGGAACGAGCAGTACTTC. It translates to CASSQELTGNEQYF.

The genes are TRBV6-2 or TRBV6-3 and TRBJ2-7; TRBD2 agrees at 15 bases. From germline, CDR1 is MNHEY and CDR2 SVGEGT. The trim removed 4 bases at V and 2 bases at J, leaving 3 bases unmatched. This CDR3 spans 16 amino acids. The CDR3 region is CASSSWTSGGAYEQYF. CDR3 DNA sequence: TGTGCCAGCAGTTCATGGACTAGCGGGGGGGCCTACGAGCAGTACTTC.

This clone turned up a few times. The chain is built from TRBV6-5 and TRBJ1-5, with D possibly matching TRBD1 (6 bases). Per the germline V gene, CDR1 is MNHEY and CDR2 is SVGAGI. The V end was cut by 8 bases, the J end by 0 bases, with 11 bases between. The CDR3 loop spans 14 amino acids. Written as DNA, the CDR3 is TGTGCCAGCGCAGGGGCTCATAGCAATCAGCCCCAGCATTTT. This translates into CASAGAHSNQPQHF.

In this sample, this clone turned up once. This chain's CDR3 is CASSWISGGSSYNEQFF. DNA for the CDR3: TGTGCCAGCAGTTGGATTAGCGGGGGGAGCTCCTACAATGAGCAGTTCTTC. The rearrangement uses TRBV6-2 or TRBV6-3 and TRBJ2-1; 10 nucleotides match TRBD2. V lost 4 bases and J lost 0; bases outside the gene matches: 6. Germline V gene data show CDR1 as MNHEY and CDR2 as SVGEGT. The length of the CDR3 is 17 residues.

The gene calls are TRBV28 and TRBJ2-2, with D uncertain. This CDR3 contains 13 residues. Germline V gives CDR1 MDHEN, CDR2 SYDVKM. Trimming cost V 2 bases and J 4 bases, with 5 bases left between them. The CDR3 here is CASSLGSTGELFF. The CDR3 DNA is TGTGCCAGCAGTTTAGGTAGCACCGGGGAGCTGTTTTTT.

The chain combines TRBV4-3 with TRBJ2-1, with 9 bases identical to TRBD2. V gave up 5 bases and J gave up 8 bases; unmatched junction bases: 7. CDR1 is LGHNA and CDR2 is YSLEER in the germline V gene. The CDR3 length is 14 residues. Here the CDR3 DNA reads TGCGCCAGCAGCAAATGGACTAGCGATTATGAGCAGTTCTTC. This sequence encodes CASSKWTSDYEQFF.